This T cell receptor beta chain stems from a study of shared clonotypes between healthy human individuals. Study details: Each donor's CD8 memory used one plate, CD8 naive two, each CD4 subset three. Study results and caveats: The study drew on few donors, limiting represented genetic and exposure-history diversity.

Clones were read by immunoSEQ multiplex PCR, and TCRdb kept only the in-frame ones, dropping some. The sample yields around 550,000 clones, roughly 96% seen once. Comment on this clone: Its target is unknown.

Naive CD8 cells lacked CD45RO and underwent positive selection for CCR7, leaving out terminally differentiated effector memory CD45RA+ cells. Germline CDR1 SGHTA, CDR2 FQGTGA. Trimming pared 5 bases from V and 5 bases from J, leaving 22 bases between. This CDR3 region has 16 residues. Sequenced: naive CD8+ T cells sorted from blood. The rearrangement uses TRBV7-3 and TRBJ2-7; D is undetermined. This clonotype was sampled from a woman aged 25-40 years in good health. The CDR3 here is CASSPPGRNGLDEQYF. Written as DNA, the CDR3 is TGTGCCAGCAGCCCCCCAGGCAGGAATGGCCTCGACGAGCAGTACTTC.